Below are 14 T cell receptor beta chains sequenced from a single sample in a study of OX40 agonist ivuxolimab in advanced cancers. Some clones are missing from TCRdb's copy, which holds only in-frame ones; the method was immunoSEQ multiplex PCR. The sample has approximately 60,000 clones, approximately 78% seen once. This sample comprised CD4+ or CD8+ T cells sorted from blood, obtained in a trial of the OX40 agonist ivuxolimab. The receptors come from an adult with an advanced solid tumor such as melanoma, head and neck, liver or kidney cancer.

The chain joins TRBV7-2 to TRBJ1-5; D is perhaps TRBD1 (6 bases). The germline V gene encodes CDR1 SGHTA and CDR2 FQGNSA. The CDR3 length is 15 residues. V lost 5 bases, J lost 5 bases, and 16 bases lay in between. CDR3 coding DNA: TGTGCCAGCAGCCTCCACCCCGGACAGTATCAGCCCCAGCATTTT. This translates into CASSLHPGQYQPQHF.

V gene TRBV5-1 combines with J gene TRBJ1-6, with D possibly matching TRBD1 (6 bases). The CDR3 has 16 residues. The germline V gene encodes CDR1 SGHRS and CDR2 YFSETQ. Trimming took 2 bases from V and 10 from J, leaving 19 bases between them. CDR3 sequence: CASSLDPGANQSPLHF. As DNA, the CDR3 is TGCGCCAGCAGCTTAGACCCAGGGGCAAACCAATCACCCCTCCACTTT.

This rearrangement joins TRBV19 to TRBJ1-4; no definite D call. The V gene's germline CDR1 is LNHDA and CDR2 SQIVND (reference sequence). The CDR3 spans 11 residues. V gave up 8 bases and J gave up 8 bases, with 9 bases separating them. CDR3 sequence (DNA): TGTGCCAGTCGGACTGGGGAAAAACTGTTTTTT. Its protein is CASRTGEKLFF.

The chain carries TRBV5-1 and TRBJ2-3; 7 bases fit TRBD1. The CDR3 totals 15 residues. V shed 1 base and J 5 bases; nucleotides not matched to a gene: 7. Germline V CDR1 and CDR2: SGHRS, YFSETQ. Here the CDR3 reads CASSLSTQGVDTQYF. Written as DNA, the CDR3 is TGCGCCAGCAGCTTGTCCACTCAGGGGGTAGATACGCAGTATTTT.

V usage is TRBV4-2 and J usage is TRBJ1-3, with no clear D. The germline V and J ends were trimmed by 1 base and 0 bases, with 4 bases remaining between them. Germline lookup yields CDR1 LGHNA and CDR2 YNFKEQ. The CDR3 totals 14 residues. CDR3 nucleotide sequence: TGTGCCAGCAGCCAAGGGAGCTCTGGAAACACCATATATTTT. It is translated as CASSQGSSGNTIYF.

The V and J genes are TRBV18 and TRBJ1-1; D is undetermined. V lost 5 bases to trimming and J lost 0 bases, with 4 bases between them. The CDR3 spans 12 residues. Germline V gives CDR1 KGHSH, CDR2 LQKENI. DNA of the CDR3: TGTGCCAGCTCATTCCTGAACACTGAAGCTTTCTTT. It specifies CASSFLNTEAFF.

The chain uses TRBV7-9 and TRBJ1-1; D is undetermined. The CDR3 covers 15 residues. Looked up from germline, CDR1 is SEHNR and CDR2 is FQNEAQ (reference sequence). V was trimmed by 1 base and J by 1 base, leaving 10 bases between them. CDR3 bases: TGTGCCAGCAGCTTAGGTGGCGCAGCGAACACTGAAGCTTTCTTT. It translates to CASSLGGAANTEAFF.

V and J are TRBV4-2 and TRBJ1-1, with D possibly matching TRBD1 (6 bases). The CDR3 length is 16 residues. Germline CDR1 is LGHNA and CDR2 is YNFKEQ. The germline V and J ends were trimmed by 0 bases and 4 bases, with 15 bases remaining between them. The CDR3 region is CASSQDLEGGGTEAFF. In DNA form, the CDR3 reads TGTGCCAGCAGCCAAGATTTGGAGGGAGGGGGCACTGAAGCTTTCTTT.

This clone has a single count. The chain links TRBV27 to TRBJ1-2, with 10 bases fitting TRBD1. The CDR3 has 13 residues. CDR1 MNHEY and CDR2 SMNVEV come from the germline V gene (reference sequence). Losses at the gene ends were 4 bases for V and 8 bases for J; bases not matched to a gene: 4. The CDR3 loop is CASSWTGGSGYTF. The CDR3 DNA is TGTGCCAGCAGTTGGACAGGGGGATCCGGCTACACCTTC.

This clone was seen more than once but under ten times. The chain employs TRBV6-1 and TRBJ2-3; D is unclear. Germline assignment: CDR1 MNHNS and CDR2 SASEGT. Trimming cost V 6 bases and J 3 bases, with 10 bases left between them. The length of the CDR3 is 13 residues. Here the CDR3 DNA reads TGTGCCAGCAGCTACCTAGGGACAGATACGCAGTATTTT. It is translated as CASSYLGTDTQYF.

The chain has TRBV10-3 and TRBJ2-7; the D gene is possibly TRBD2 (5 bases). The CDR3 extends over 15 amino acids. Deletions cut 4 bases from V and 3 bases from J, with 16 bases between. In germline, CDR1 is ENHRY, CDR2 SYGVKD. The CDR3 DNA reads as TGTGCCATCAGTGCTTATGGAGGTGGGGACTACGAGCAGTACTTC. Protein sequence: CAISAYGGGDYEQYF.

This clone is judged medium-sized. The sample carries other DNA sequences with the same CDR3. The rearrangement links TRBV6-5 to TRBJ1-3; D is uncertain. The CDR3 consists of 14 residues. V dropped 6 bases and J dropped 3 bases, with 12 bases sitting between them. CDR1 is MNHEY and CDR2 is SVGAGI in the germline V gene. Written as DNA, the CDR3 is TGTGCCAGCAGCCTACTCGGGCTTGGAAACACCATATATTTT. This sequence encodes CASSLLGLGNTIYF.

V gene TRBV5-1 combines with J gene TRBJ2-3; D may match TRBD1 or TRBD2 (5 bases each). Germline assignment: CDR1 SGHRS and CDR2 YFSETQ. The CDR3 is 15 residues long. The V end lost 0 bases, the J end lost 1 base, and 9 bases lay between the germline ends. In DNA form, the CDR3 reads TGCGCCAGCAGCTTGGGTAGGGACCGCACAGATACGCAGTATTTT. Residues: CASSLGRDRTDTQYF.

J is TRBJ2-3 and V is TRBV5-4; D not resolved. The ends were cut back, 4 bases at V and 0 bases at J, with 3 bases in the middle. Germline V gene data show CDR1 as SGHNT and CDR2 as YYREEE (reference sequence). The CDR3 spans 12 residues. The CDR3 DNA sequence: TGTGCCAGCAGCCCTAGCACAGATACGCAGTATTTT. Its protein is CASSPSTDTQYF. Filled out from reference TRBV5-4 and TRBJ2-3, the complete variable domain reads ETGVTQSPTHLIKTRGQQVTLRCSSQSGHNTVSWYQQALGQGPQFIFQYYREEENGRGNFPPRFSGLQFPNYSSELNVNALELDDSALYLCASSPSTDTQYFGPGTRLTVL.